This paragraph reports one TCR beta chain. This entry comes from a study of blood T cell repertoires in COVID-19. On the study more broadly: Sources were T cells, B-cell-depleted T cells, or PBMCs; the material itself was cDNA or gDNA.

Profiling relied on immunoSEQ multiplex PCR, and the TCRdb table lists in-frame clones only, not all of them. The sample carries about 76,000 clones, approximately 90% recorded once. The sample taken for sequencing was peripheral blood. The clonotype comes from a young man with acute or convalescent COVID-19.

CDR3 nucleotides: TGTGCCAGCAGCCGGTGGGGCTCCCAAGAGACCCAGTACTTC. Translation gives CASSRWGSQETQYF. The V gene is TRBV27, the J gene TRBJ2-5; TRBD1 is a possible D gene (5 bases). CDR3 length: 14 amino acids. V was clipped by 6 bases and J by 1 base, with 12 bases between them. CDR1 and CDR2 (germline): MNHEY, SMNVEV (reference sequence).